The 3 T cell receptor beta chains presented below share a single source sample, sequenced in a study of CD8 T cells in Susac syndrome. With random hexamers, reverse transcription was performed on roughly 0.5 to 1 ug of RNA. TCRdb itself ran the immunoSEQ multiplex PCR reads through MiXCR, one entry per CDR3 protein. The sample has more than 40,000 distinct CDR3 sequences; 93% are singletons. Specimen: CD8+ T cells from PBMCs. The receptors here all came from a human donor in good health.

The V gene is TRBV6-2 or TRBV6-3, the J gene TRBJ2-7; a possible D gene is TRBD2 (6 bases). This CDR3 region has 15 residues. In germline, CDR1 is MNHEY, CDR2 SVGEGT. V dropped 8 bases and J dropped 2 bases, with 19 bases sitting between them. The DNA of the CDR3 is TGTGCCAGCGACGGGACCGGCGGGGCAACCTACGAGCAGTACTTC. Translated, it gives CASDGTGGATYEQYF.

This chain connects TRBV7-9 to TRBJ1-1; D unclear. V lost 1 base to trimming and J lost 1 base, with 7 bases between them. The CDR3 loop spans 14 amino acids. Germline-derived CDR1 and CDR2 are SEHNR and FQNEAQ (reference sequence). This chain's CDR3 is CASSLVEGNTEAFF. CDR3 DNA sequence: TGTGCCAGCAGCTTAGTCGAGGGGAACACTGAAGCTTTCTTT.

This sequence joins TRBV4-1 and TRBJ2-2, with a possible D match to TRBD1 (6 bases). The CDR3 runs to 14 residues. Deletions cut 4 bases from V and 6 bases from J, with 12 bases between. Germline V gene lookup returns CDR1 MGHRA and CDR2 YSYEKL. CDR3 residues: CASSLPGTPGELFF. The CDR3 bases are TGCGCCAGCAGCCTACCCGGGACACCCGGGGAGCTGTTTTTT.